The source of this T cell receptor (beta chain) is a study of blood T cell repertoires in COVID-19. Generated by immunoSEQ multiplex PCR, the TCRdb table keeps only in-frame clones and is missing some. The sample lists around 270,000 clones, around 89% occurring once. CDR1 SEHNR and CDR2 FQNEAQ come from the germline V gene (reference sequence). The J segment lost 2 bases and the V segment lost 1 base, leaving 6 bases of the junction unmatched. The CDR3 sequence is 16 residues long. The clonotype was recovered from a man aged 30-40 years with acute or convalescent COVID-19. Sequencing was performed on peripheral blood. The chain joins TRBV7-9 to TRBJ1-2; TRBD1 matches 8 bases. CDR3 residues: CASSLEAAGGNYGYTF. The CDR3 bases are TGTGCCAGCAGCTTAGAGGCTGCAGGGGGCAACTATGGCTACACCTTC. The entire variable domain, with the rest obtained from reference TRBV7-9 and TRBJ1-2, is as follows: DTGVSQNPRHKITKRGQNVTFRCDPISEHNRLYWYRQTLGQGPEFLTYFQNEAQLEKSRLLSDRFSAERPKGSFSTLEIQRTEQGDSAMYLCASSLEAAGGNYGYTFGSGTRLTVV.